What follows are 30 T cell receptor beta chains derived from one specimen sequenced in a study of blood T cell repertoires in COVID-19. The assay was immunoSEQ multiplex PCR, and TCRdb's table has in-frame clones only and misses some. The data hold about 250,000 clones, with approximately 86% observed a single time. The specimen was peripheral blood. Receptors originate from an older man with acute or convalescent COVID-19.

The V and J genes are TRBV27 and TRBJ2-1; unclear D gene. V was shortened by 5 bases and J by 0 bases, with 17 bases between the two germline ends. Germline loops: CDR1 MNHEY, CDR2 SMNVEV (reference sequence). The CDR3 has 17 residues. CDR3 protein: CASSATVMRSSYNEQFF. The CDR3 bases are TGTGCCAGCAGTGCTACTGTTATGAGAAGCTCCTACAATGAGCAGTTCTTC.

V gene TRBV7-8 combines with J gene TRBJ1-6, with 7 bases identical to TRBD1. V shed 6 bases and J 7 bases; nucleotides not matched to a gene: 6. CDR3 length equals 14 residues. Germline lookup yields CDR1 SGHVS and CDR2 FQNEAQ. The CDR3 coding sequence is TGTGCCAGCAGTTCCGGGACAGCCAATTCACCCCTCCACTTT. Its translation: CASSSGTANSPLHF.

This clone is a singleton in its sample. The chain couples TRBV28 to TRBJ2-1; a weak D match, TRBD1 (6 bases). The V and J ends lost 5 bases and 10 bases respectively, with 15 bases between them. Germline-derived CDR1 and CDR2 are MDHEN and SYDVKM. CDR3 length equals 13 residues. CDR3 loop: CASSPPRTEEQFF. CDR3 nucleotides: TGTGCCAGCAGTCCGCCCCGGACAGAGGAGCAGTTCTTC. Looking up the rest from reference TRBV28 and TRBJ2-1 gives the full variable domain: DVKVTQSSRYLVKRTGEKVFLECVQDMDHENMFWYRQDPGLGLRLIYFSYDVKMKEKGDIPEGYSVSREKKERFSLILESASTNQTSMYLCASSPPRTEEQFFGPGTRLTVL.

The gene calls are TRBV3-1 (or the pseudogene TRBV3-2) and TRBJ2-3; D might be TRBD2 (6 bases). CDR3 length equals 15 residues. The germline V gene encodes CDR1 LGHDT and CDR2 YNNKEL (reference sequence). V gave up 4 bases and J gave up 0 bases, with 11 bases separating them. In DNA, the CDR3 is TGTGCCAGCAGCCCTTGGACTACTAGCACAGATACGCAGTATTTT. Amino acid sequence: CASSPWTTSTDTQYF.

The chain carries TRBV6-2 or TRBV6-3 and TRBJ1-2; D might be TRBD1 (5 bases). V lost 5 bases and J 4 bases, leaving 11 bases between the germline ends. CDR1 is MNHEY, CDR2 SVGEGT, per germline. This CDR3 comprises 13 residues. The CDR3 sequence: CASSRQTFYGYTF. The DNA of the CDR3 is TGTGCCAGCAGTCGACAGACCTTCTATGGCTACACCTTC.

The chain recombines TRBV2 with TRBJ2-7; D possibly corresponds to TRBD2 (6 bases). This CDR3 is 13 amino acids long. Trimming cost V 4 bases and J 2 bases, with 9 bases left between them. Germline CDR1 reads SNHLY; CDR2 reads FYNNEI. CDR3 region: CASSVGGTYEQYF. The CDR3 nucleotides are TGTGCCAGCAGTGTCGGAGGGACCTACGAGCAGTACTTC.

The chain joins TRBV7-8 to TRBJ2-5; possible D gene TRBD2, 5 bases. The length of the CDR3 is 14 residues. Trimming pared 2 bases from V and 5 bases from J, leaving 12 bases between. The germline gives CDR1 SGHVS, CDR2 FQNEAQ. CDR3: CASSLNRDRETQYF. CDR3 DNA: TGTGCCAGCAGCTTAAACCGGGATCGGGAGACCCAGTACTTC.

The chain combines TRBV23-1 with TRBJ2-1; 15 bases line up with TRBD2. TRBV23-1 is sorted into the ORF group, with uncertain function. This CDR3 comprises 24 residues. V shed 2 bases, J shed 4 bases, and the junction held 24 bases outside the gene matches. CDR3 nucleotides: TGCGCCAGCAGTCAACCCGGGACTAGCGGGGGGTACCAGTACCTCATCTTGAAATACAATGAGCAGTTCTTC. Its translation is CASSQPGTSGGYQYLILKYNEQFF.

V and J are TRBV2 and TRBJ1-5, with D unresolved. The CDR3 is made up of 17 amino acids. Germline-derived CDR1 and CDR2 are SNHLY and FYNNEI. The V and J ends lost 6 bases and 2 bases respectively, with 20 bases between them. The CDR3 DNA is TGTGCCAGCAGCCTCGGACTGGCTCCGAGGGGCAATCAGCCCCAGCATTTT. It encodes CASSLGLAPRGNQPQHF. Drawing the rest from reference TRBV2 and TRBJ1-5, the complete variable domain is EPEVTQTPSHQVTQMGQEVILRCVPISNHLYFYWYRQILGQKVEFLVSFYNNEISEKSEIFDDQFSVERPDGSNFTLKIRSTKLEDSAMYFCASSLGLAPRGNQPQHFGDGTRLSIL.

The chain links TRBV7-8 to TRBJ1-1; the D gene is possibly TRBD1 (6 bases). The germline CDR1 and CDR2 sequences are SGHVS and FQNEAQ. The CDR3 consists of 14 residues. V shed 3 bases and J shed 3 bases, with 11 bases lying between them. The CDR3 is CASSFLDSDTEAFF. The CDR3 nucleotides are TGTGCCAGCAGCTTTCTGGACAGCGACACTGAAGCTTTCTTT.

This chain links TRBV11-2 with TRBJ2-5; D is perhaps TRBD2 (6 bases). The CDR3 runs 15 residues. V lost 5 bases and J lost 4, with 17 bases in between. From germline, CDR1 is SGHAT and CDR2 FQNNGV. CDR3 protein: CASSGGLGGGETQYF. The CDR3 nucleotides read TGTGCCAGCAGCGGGGGGTTGGGAGGAGGAGAGACCCAGTACTTC.

CDR3: CASSTTRGDRSSSYGYTF. CDR3 DNA: TGTGCCAGTAGTACGACGAGAGGGGACAGGTCCAGCTCCTATGGCTACACCTTC. The chain has TRBV19 and TRBJ1-2; 8 bases map to TRBD1. Germline CDR1 LNHDA, CDR2 SQIVND (reference sequence). The CDR3 loop spans 18 amino acids. With V trimmed by 4 bases and J by 4 bases, 17 bases remained unmatched.

This chain connects TRBV5-1 to TRBJ2-7; TRBD1 aligns across 10 bases. The V and J ends lost 5 bases and 5 bases, in that order; junction bases with no gene match: 10. The germline CDR1 and CDR2 sequences are SGHRS and YFSETQ. This CDR3 region has 15 residues. The CDR3 sequence: CASRLGQGSSNEQYF. In DNA form, the CDR3 reads TGCGCCAGCAGGCTGGGACAGGGGAGTTCCAACGAGCAGTACTTC. Combining the CDR3 with reference TRBV5-1 and TRBJ2-7 gives the whole variable domain KAGVTQTPRYLIKTRGQQVTLSCSPISGHRSVSWYQQTPGQGLQFLFEYFSETQRNKGNFPGRFSGRQFSNSRSEMNVSTLELGDSALYLCASRLGQGSSNEQYFGPGTRLTVT.

The chain links TRBV27 to TRBJ2-5; 16 nucleotides align to TRBD2. Germline CDR1 reads MNHEY; CDR2 reads SMNVEV (reference sequence). CDR3 length: 17 amino acids. V lost 5 bases and J lost 4; bases outside the gene matches: 7. In nucleotides, the CDR3 is TGTGCCAGCAGTCTGGGACTAGCGGGAGGGCCAGGAGAGACCCAGTACTTC. It encodes CASSLGLAGGPGETQYF.

The chain has TRBV2 and TRBJ2-1; the match to TRBD2 covers 12 bases. The V and J ends lost 5 bases and 13 bases, in that order; junction bases with no gene match: 12. This CDR3 contains 15 residues. Looked up from germline, CDR1 is SNHLY and CDR2 is FYNNEI. CDR3 amino acids: CASSSGTSGRYQQFF. The CDR3 nucleotides are TGTGCCAGCAGTTCCGGGACTAGCGGGCGCTATCAACAGTTCTTC.

The rearrangement links TRBV5-1 to TRBJ2-3, with D unresolved. This CDR3 region has 14 residues. With 0 bases removed from V and 1 base from J, the gap between germline ends came to 6 bases. Germline assignment: CDR1 SGHRS and CDR2 YFSETQ. CDR3 sequence: CASSLGSGTDTQYF. The CDR3 coding sequence is TGCGCCAGCAGCTTGGGGTCGGGCACAGATACGCAGTATTTT.

V usage is TRBV19 and J usage is TRBJ1-5; 11 nucleotides line up with TRBD1. Germline trimming cut 7 bases from V and 4 bases from J; bases unmatched to any gene: 3. CDR1 and CDR2 (germline): LNHDA, SQIVND (reference sequence). The CDR3 spans 14 residues. CDR3 coding DNA: TGTGCCAGTAATCGGGACAGGGGGAATCAGCCCCAGCATTTT. It codes for CASNRDRGNQPQHF. The variable domain in full, completed from reference TRBV19 and TRBJ1-5, reads DGGITQSPKYLFRKEGQNVTLSCEQNLNHDAMYWYRQDPGQGLRLIYYSQIVNDFQKGDIAEGYSVSREKKESFPLTVTSAQKNPTAFYLCASNRDRGNQPQHFGDGTRLSIL.

The gene calls are TRBV27 and TRBJ2-1; 11 positions agree with TRBD1. The CDR3 is made up of 15 amino acids. V lost 5 bases to trimming and J lost 9 bases; unmatched junction nucleotides: 9. The germline CDR1 and CDR2 sequences are MNHEY and SMNVEV (reference sequence). The CDR3 loop is CASSPGTGGKGEQFF. CDR3 nucleotide sequence: TGTGCCAGCAGTCCCGGGACAGGGGGAAAGGGTGAGCAGTTCTTC.

The V gene is TRBV18, the J gene TRBJ2-1, with TRBD1 matching 7 bases. The CDR3 loop spans 16 amino acids. CDR1 is KGHSH and CDR2 is LQKENI in the germline V gene. Trimming took 6 bases from V and 2 from J; bases not matched to a gene: 10. DNA for the CDR3: TGTGCCAGCTCGCGTACGACAGGGTCCCCCTACAATGAGCAGTTCTTC. This encodes CASSRTTGSPYNEQFF.

CDR3 sequence reads: CASSIDRRNTGELFF. The CDR3 DNA sequence: TGTGCCAGTAGTATAGATAGGAGAAACACCGGGGAGCTGTTTTTT. This chain links TRBV19 with TRBJ2-2; D ambiguous. The CDR3 has 15 residues. Per the germline V gene, CDR1 is LNHDA and CDR2 is SQIVND (reference sequence). Trimming pared 0 bases from V and 2 bases from J, leaving 7 bases between.

V is TRBV9 and J is TRBJ2-3; D is uncertain. Between the trimmed V and J ends, which lost 3 bases and 2 bases, there was a span of 16 bases. Germline V lookup: CDR1 SGDLS, CDR2 YYNGEE. This CDR3 is 16 amino acids long. CDR3 sequence (DNA): TGTGCCAGCAGCGCTTATCCCCCTCCTATCACAGATACGCAGTATTTT. Translated, it gives CASSAYPPPITDTQYF.

The rearrangement links TRBV19 to TRBJ1-6, with 7 bases identical to TRBD1. The CDR3 contains 16 residues. Germline CDR1 reads LNHDA; CDR2 reads SQIVND (reference sequence). The ends lost 4 bases at V and 10 bases at J; junction bases unmatched: 13. The CDR3 sequence: CASSNQPTGWNSPLHF. In DNA, the CDR3 is TGTGCCAGTAGTAATCAACCGACAGGGTGGAACTCACCCCTCCACTTT.

A remark on this clone: The same CDR3 arises from other DNA sequences in this sample as well. The chain has TRBV27 and TRBJ2-7; 8 bases align to TRBD1. Per the germline V gene, CDR1 is MNHEY and CDR2 is SMNVEV (reference sequence). The length of the CDR3 is 14 residues. J was trimmed by 2 bases and V by 5 bases; bases with no gene match: 5. The DNA for the CDR3 is TGTGCCAGCAGTACCGGGACAGGCCCCTACGAGCAGTACTTC. Residues: CASSTGTGPYEQYF.

The chain combines TRBV4-3 with TRBJ2-7; D is uncertain. Trimming took 1 base from V and 3 from J, leaving 7 bases between them. There are 13 residues in the CDR3. The germline gives CDR1 LGHNA, CDR2 YSLEER. CDR3 residues: CASSQVRFYEQYF. DNA of the CDR3: TGCGCCAGCAGCCAAGTACGGTTCTACGAGCAGTACTTC.

The chain has TRBV6-2 or TRBV6-3 and TRBJ1-2, with a possible D match to TRBD1 (5 bases). Germline CDR1 and CDR2: MNHEY and SVGEGT. The CDR3 consists of 14 residues. The ends were cut back, 2 bases at V and 6 bases at J, with 13 bases in the middle. CDR3: CASSYLREANGYTF. The CDR3 DNA sequence: TGTGCCAGCAGTTACCTCAGGGAGGCAAATGGCTACACCTTC.

The V and J genes are TRBV11-2 and TRBJ2-1; D perhaps matches TRBD2 (6 bases). Trimming removed 5 bases at V and 8 bases at J, with 19 bases between. Germline V lookup: CDR1 SGHAT, CDR2 FQNNGV. This CDR3 contains 15 residues. In DNA form, the CDR3 reads TGTGCCAGCAGCCCAGGAGGGCGGGTCCGAGATGAGCAGTTCTTC. Amino acids: CASSPGGRVRDEQFF. The whole variable domain, filled in from reference TRBV11-2 and TRBJ2-1, reads EAGVAQSPRYKIIEKRQSVAFWCNPISGHATLYWYQQILGQGPKLLIQFQNNGVVDDSQLPKDRFSAERLKGVDSTLKIQPAKLEDSAVYLCASSPGGRVRDEQFFGPGTRLTVL.

V is TRBV10-3 and J is TRBJ2-7; D not resolved. This CDR3 comprises 11 residues. Trimming stripped 3 bases from V and 3 bases from J, with 3 bases between. Germline-derived CDR1 and CDR2 are ENHRY and SYGVKD. CDR3 sequence: CAISDFYEQYF. DNA for the CDR3: TGTGCCATCAGTGACTTCTACGAGCAGTACTTC.

The V call is TRBV3-1 (or the pseudogene TRBV3-2), the J call TRBJ2-2, with D unresolved. The CDR3 covers 13 residues. The V gene lost 7 bases and the J gene lost 6 bases, with 12 bases spanning the gap. Germline CDR1 and CDR2: LGHDT and YNNKEL (reference sequence). CDR3 protein: CASNGSCAGELFF. CDR3 bases: TGTGCCAGCAACGGGTCGTGCGCCGGGGAGCTGTTTTTT.

Comments on this clone: Other DNA sequences in this specimen translate into the identical CDR3. The rearrangement uses TRBV19 and TRBJ2-1; D is perhaps TRBD1 (6 bases). CDR3 size: 15 residues. Germline loops: CDR1 LNHDA, CDR2 SQIVND (reference sequence). Trimming cost V 3 bases and J 0 bases, with 9 bases left between them. CDR3 bases: TGTGCCAGTAGTATTACAGGGTCCTCCTACAATGAGCAGTTCTTC. This gives the protein CASSITGSSYNEQFF. Looking up the rest from reference TRBV19 and TRBJ2-1 gives the full variable domain: DGGITQSPKYLFRKEGQNVTLSCEQNLNHDAMYWYRQDPGQGLRLIYYSQIVNDFQKGDIAEGYSVSREKKESFPLTVTSAQKNPTAFYLCASSITGSSYNEQFFGPGTRLTVL.

This rearrangement joins TRBV11-2 to TRBJ2-7, with 10 nucleotides matching TRBD2. Losses at the gene ends were 5 bases for V and 10 bases for J; bases not matched to a gene: 17. This CDR3 has 16 residues. Looked up from germline, CDR1 is SGHAT and CDR2 is FQNNGV. CDR3 sequence (DNA): TGTGCCAGCAGCCCCTCGGGGAGCGGGAGGGCCATCGTACAGTACTTC. This translates into CASSPSGSGRAIVQYF.